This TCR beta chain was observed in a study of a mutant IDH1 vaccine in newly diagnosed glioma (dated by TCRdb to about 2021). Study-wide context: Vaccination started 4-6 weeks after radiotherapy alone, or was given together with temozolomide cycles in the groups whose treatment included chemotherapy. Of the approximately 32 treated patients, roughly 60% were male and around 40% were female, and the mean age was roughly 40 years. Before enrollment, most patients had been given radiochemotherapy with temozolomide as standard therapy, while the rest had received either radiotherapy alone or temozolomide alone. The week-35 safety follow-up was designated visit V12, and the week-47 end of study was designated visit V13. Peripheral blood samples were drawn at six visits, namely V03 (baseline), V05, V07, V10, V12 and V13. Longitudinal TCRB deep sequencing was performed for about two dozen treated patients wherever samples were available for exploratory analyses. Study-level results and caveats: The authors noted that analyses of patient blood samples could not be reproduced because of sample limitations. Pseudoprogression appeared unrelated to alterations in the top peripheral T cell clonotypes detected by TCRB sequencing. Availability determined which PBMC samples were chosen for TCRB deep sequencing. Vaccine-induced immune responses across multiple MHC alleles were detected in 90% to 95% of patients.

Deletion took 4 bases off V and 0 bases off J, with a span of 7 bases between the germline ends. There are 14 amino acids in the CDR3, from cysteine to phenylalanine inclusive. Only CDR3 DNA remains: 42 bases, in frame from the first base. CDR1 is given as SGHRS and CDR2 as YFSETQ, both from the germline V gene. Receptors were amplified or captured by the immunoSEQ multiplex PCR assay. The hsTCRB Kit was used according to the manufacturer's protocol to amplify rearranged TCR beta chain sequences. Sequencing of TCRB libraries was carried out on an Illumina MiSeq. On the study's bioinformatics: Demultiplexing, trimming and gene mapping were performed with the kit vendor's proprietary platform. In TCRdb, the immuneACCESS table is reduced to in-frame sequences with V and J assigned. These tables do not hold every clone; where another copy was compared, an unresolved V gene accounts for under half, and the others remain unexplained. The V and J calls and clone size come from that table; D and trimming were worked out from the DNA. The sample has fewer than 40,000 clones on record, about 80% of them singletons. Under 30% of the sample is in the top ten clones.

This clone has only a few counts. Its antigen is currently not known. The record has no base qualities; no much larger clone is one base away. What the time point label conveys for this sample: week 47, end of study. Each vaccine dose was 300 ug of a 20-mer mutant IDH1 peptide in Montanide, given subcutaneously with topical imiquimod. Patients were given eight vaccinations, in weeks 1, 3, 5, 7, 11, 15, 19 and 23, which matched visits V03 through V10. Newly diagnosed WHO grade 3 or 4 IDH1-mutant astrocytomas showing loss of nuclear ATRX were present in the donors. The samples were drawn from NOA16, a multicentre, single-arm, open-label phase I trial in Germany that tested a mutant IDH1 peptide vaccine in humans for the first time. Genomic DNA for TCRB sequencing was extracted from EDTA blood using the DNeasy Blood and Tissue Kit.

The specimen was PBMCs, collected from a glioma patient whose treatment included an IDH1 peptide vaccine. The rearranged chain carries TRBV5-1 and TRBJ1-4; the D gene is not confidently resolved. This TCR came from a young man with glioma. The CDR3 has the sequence CASSPTSTNEKLFF. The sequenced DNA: TGCGCCAGCAGCCCCACTTCAACTAATGAAAAACTGTTTTTT.